These 25 T cell receptor beta chains originate from one sample sequenced in a study of blood T cells in healthy people across ages. It was with a sample-barcoded 5' primer and a J-beta primer mix that a second PCR of roughly 6 to 11 cycles was run. TCRdb re-called the 5' RACE reads through MiXCR, storing one row per CDR3 protein. There are 1.5 million to 2 million distinct CDR3 sequences in the sample; 28% occur only once, and 7.7% lies in the top ten. Sequenced: blood. These TCRs come from a woman in her 30s in good health.

This clonotype occurred once. This chain links TRBV4-1 with TRBJ2-1; TRBD2 matches at 9 bases. This CDR3 comprises 17 residues. The germline CDR1 and CDR2 sequences are MGHRA and YSYEKL. V lost 0 bases to trimming and J lost 2 bases; unmatched junction nucleotides: 5. As DNA, the CDR3 is TGCGCCAGCAGCCAAGATTTGGCGGGAGGGCCCTACAATGAGCAGTTCTTC. Translation: CASSQDLAGGPYNEQFF.

This clonotype was counted at least ten times. The CDR3 DNA reads as TGCAGCGTTGGACAGGCTCTAACCTACGAGCAGTACTTC. Translation gives CSVGQALTYEQYF. The chain has TRBV29-1 and TRBJ2-7; D is perhaps TRBD1 (6 bases). V lost 4 bases and J 2 bases, leaving 12 bases between the germline ends. The CDR3 is 13 amino acids. The germline V gene has CDR1 SQVTM and CDR2 ANQGSEA.

This clonotype was counted ten times or more. V usage is TRBV7-2 and J usage is TRBJ2-7; the match to TRBD2 covers 9 bases. After removal of 7 bases from V and 3 bases from J, the junction contained 7 bases not matched to a gene. Germline V gene data show CDR1 as SGHTA and CDR2 as FQGNSA. There are 14 residues in the CDR3. This CDR3 is CASTRRLADYEQYF. DNA of the CDR3: TGTGCCAGCACCAGACGACTAGCGGACTACGAGCAGTACTTC.

This clonotype appeared many times. V is TRBV7-3 and J is TRBJ2-7; 8 positions agree with TRBD2. Germline assignment: CDR1 SGHTA and CDR2 FQGTGA. The CDR3 consists of 15 residues. V was clipped by 6 bases and J by 1 base; unmatched bases: 8. Here the CDR3 DNA reads TGTGCCAGCAGTTCCCTTGGCGGGGGGTCCTACGAGCAGTACTTC. It is translated as CASSSLGGGSYEQYF. The full variable domain, in which reference TRBV7-3 and TRBJ2-7 provide the parts outside the CDR3, is GAGVSQTPSNKVTEKGKYVELRCDPISGHTALYWYRQSLGQGPEFLIYFQGTGAADDSGLPNDRFFAVRPEGSVSTLKIQRTERGDSAVYLCASSSLGGGSYEQYFGPGTRLTVT.

The chain carries TRBV20-1 and TRBJ2-4; D is uncertain. The CDR3 runs 12 residues. V was cut by 3 bases and J by 5 bases, with 8 bases left in between. The V gene's germline CDR1 is DFQATT and CDR2 SNEGSKA (reference sequence). The CDR3 sequence: CSARGSQNIQYF. DNA of the CDR3: TGCAGTGCTAGGGGCAGTCAAAACATTCAGTACTTC.

This clonotype was detected many times. The J gene is TRBJ1-1, the V gene TRBV10-1; the D gene is possibly TRBD1 (6 bases). V shed 3 bases and J shed 0 bases, with 8 bases lying between them. CDR3 length: 14 residues. Per germline, CDR1 WNHNN and CDR2 SYGVQD (reference sequence). In nucleotides, the CDR3 is TGCGCCAGCAGTGAAGGGGGAATGAACACTGAAGCTTTCTTT. It is translated as CASSEGGMNTEAFF.

The chain uses TRBV20-1 and TRBJ2-5; 11 bases line up with TRBD2. CDR1 and CDR2 from the germline V gene are DFQATT and SNEGSKA (reference sequence). V shed 6 bases and J 5 bases; nucleotides not matched to a gene: 5. This CDR3 comprises 13 residues. The CDR3 sequence: CSASSGGYETQYF. The CDR3 DNA is TGCAGTGCCTCTAGCGGGGGGTACGAGACCCAGTACTTC.

The chain is built from TRBV4-1 and TRBJ2-3; TRBD1 matches 8 bases. This CDR3 spans 15 amino acids. V trimming: 2 bases; J trimming: 6 bases; junction bases outside the gene matches: 7. CDR1 and CDR2 (germline): MGHRA, YSYEKL. For the CDR3, the DNA is TGCGCCAGCAGCCAACCCGGACAGGGCGAGGATACGCAGTATTTT. Protein product: CASSQPGQGEDTQYF.

Remarks on this clonotype: At one of its ends the junction is not consistent with the germline gene, which may arise from a read error. This chain joins TRBV6-5 and TRBJ1-2; weak D call: TRBD1 (5 bases). The CDR3 spans 14 residues. Per germline, CDR1 MNHEY and CDR2 SVGAGI. CDR3 nucleotide sequence: TGTGCCTGCAGTTTGCGACAGCCTAACTATGGCTACACCTTC. This codes for CACSLRQPNYGYTF.

V and J are TRBV10-1 and TRBJ2-1; D is ambiguous. The CDR3 totals 13 residues. With 3 bases removed from V and 7 bases from J, the gap between germline ends came to 10 bases. Germline V gene sequence: CDR1 WNHNN, CDR2 SYGVQD (reference sequence). The CDR3 DNA reads TGCGCCAGCAGTGAACCACACGAAAATGAGCAGTTCTTC. Translated, it gives CASSEPHENEQFF.

This clonotype was picked up many times. The V call is TRBV5-1, the J call TRBJ2-1; possible D gene TRBD2, 6 bases. The CDR3 spans 15 residues. The germline V and J ends were trimmed by 4 bases and 6 bases, with 17 bases remaining between them. CDR1 SGHRS and CDR2 YFSETQ come from the germline V gene. This CDR3 is CASSPTSPAFNEQFF. The DNA of the CDR3 is TGCGCCAGCAGCCCAACTAGCCCTGCATTCAATGAGCAGTTCTTC. The full variable domain, completed using reference TRBV5-1 and TRBJ2-1, is KAGVTQTPRYLIKTRGQQVTLSCSPISGHRSVSWYQQTPGQGLQFLFEYFSETQRNKGNFPGRFSGRQFSNSRSEMNVSTLELGDSALYLCASSPTSPAFNEQFFGPGTRLTVL.

V is TRBV6-5 and J is TRBJ2-4, with D perhaps TRBD1 (6 bases). TRBJ2-7 explains the end of the DNA better; the J call may be wrong. Germline CDR1 and CDR2: MNHEY and SVGAGI. CDR3 length: 14 residues. CDR3 DNA sequence: TGTGCCAGCAGAACCCCAGGGGCTGTTTACGAGCAGTACTTC. Its translation: CASRTPGAVYEQYF.

This clonotype was counted only a few times. J is TRBJ2-3 and V is TRBV20-1; 7 bases fit TRBD2. V shed 7 bases and J 2 bases; nucleotides not matched to a gene: 9. The CDR3 loop spans 14 amino acids. The V gene's germline CDR1 is DFQATT and CDR2 SNEGSKA (reference sequence). CDR3 amino acids: CSVGSGDLTDTQYF. DNA of the CDR3: TGCAGTGTCGGGAGCGGGGATCTCACAGATACGCAGTATTTT.

This clonotype came up a few times. One junction end does not reproduce the germline sequence, and a read error may be involved. The rearrangement links TRBV4-1 to TRBJ1-4, with a tentative D call TRBD1 (6 bases). CDR3 length equals 14 residues. Germline V gene lookup returns CDR1 MGHRA and CDR2 YSYEKL. CDR3 region: CASSPRQASEKRFF. For the CDR3, the DNA is TGCGCCAGCAGCCCCCGACAGGCTTCTGAAAAACGGTTTTTT.

J is TRBJ2-7 and V is TRBV5-1; D remains unclear. The V end lost 4 bases, the J end lost 0 bases, and 14 bases lay between the germline ends. Germline lookup yields CDR1 SGHRS and CDR2 YFSETQ. The CDR3 sequence is 15 residues long. CDR3 amino acids: CASSDPGLSSYEQYF. CDR3 nucleotide sequence: TGCGCCAGCAGCGACCCGGGCTTAAGCTCCTACGAGCAGTACTTC.

This chain connects TRBV2 to TRBJ1-1; D possibly corresponds to TRBD1 (6 bases). Germline-derived CDR1 and CDR2 are SNHLY and FYNNEI. Trimming stripped 6 bases from V and 9 bases from J, with 17 bases between. There are 13 residues in the CDR3. CDR3 nucleotide sequence: TGTGCCAGCAGCCCCTCTGGGGGGCAAAAAGCTTTCTTT. Its translation is CASSPSGGQKAFF. Drawing the rest from reference TRBV2 and TRBJ1-1, the complete variable domain is EPEVTQTPSHQVTQMGQEVILRCVPISNHLYFYWYRQILGQKVEFLVSFYNNEISEKSEIFDDQFSVERPDGSNFTLKIRSTKLEDSAMYFCASSPSGGQKAFFGQGTRLTVV.

This clonotype was found many times. The chain joins TRBV29-1 to TRBJ2-7; D gene unclear. V lost 7 bases, J lost 6 bases, and 13 bases lay in between. CDR1 and CDR2 (germline): SQVTM, ANQGSEA. The CDR3 covers 11 residues. CDR3 loop: CSASGPAEQYF. The CDR3 nucleotides are TGCAGCGCCTCTGGCCCCGCCGAGCAGTACTTC.

This clonotype was seen only a few times. J is TRBJ2-4 and V is TRBV27; 16 bases line up with TRBD2. The DNA matches TRBJ2-7 better at its end, which makes the J call doubtful. Germline assignment: CDR1 MNHEY and CDR2 SMNVEV (reference sequence). The CDR3 runs to 17 residues. The CDR3 coding sequence is TGTGCCAGCAGACCGGGACTAGCGGGAGGGTACTACTACGAGCAGTACTTC. This gives the protein CASRPGLAGGYYYEQYF.

The chain is built from TRBV7-3 and TRBJ2-3; TRBD1 is a possible D gene (6 bases). The CDR3 has 14 amino acids. Trimming stripped 4 bases from V and 2 bases from J, with 10 bases between. Per the germline V gene, CDR1 is SGHTA and CDR2 is FQGTGA. The CDR3 loop reads CASSSQGHTDTQYF. CDR3 nucleotide sequence: TGTGCCAGCAGCTCCCAGGGACACACAGATACGCAGTATTTT.

This clonotype was counted between two and nine times. The J gene is TRBJ1-4, the V gene TRBV20-1, with 9 bases fitting TRBD1. Per germline, CDR1 DFQATT and CDR2 SNEGSKA (reference sequence). V lost 4 bases, J lost 8 bases, and 5 bases stayed unmatched. The CDR3 is made up of 13 amino acids. The CDR3: CSAMDRGQEKLFF. As DNA, the CDR3 is TGCAGTGCTATGGACAGGGGCCAGGAAAAACTGTTTTTT.

The chain employs TRBV3-1 and TRBJ2-6; D possibly corresponds to TRBD1 (6 bases). Germline V gene sequence: CDR1 LGHDT, CDR2 YNNKEL (reference sequence). V was trimmed by 2 bases and J by 2 bases, leaving 16 bases between them. CDR3 length: 18 amino acids. CDR3 DNA: TGTGCCAGCAGCCAAACTACAGGGTTGGGAACTGGGGCCAACGTCCTGACTTTC. Protein sequence: CASSQTTGLGTGANVLTF.

Worth noting for this clonotype: A much larger clone lies one base from this, so it may be a read error. V usage is TRBV6-6 and J usage is TRBJ2-7; possibly TRBD2 for D (7 bases). Germline-derived CDR1 and CDR2 are MNHNY and SVGAGI (reference sequence). The CDR3 totals 16 residues. The CDR3 reads CASRGGATKSSCEQYF. The CDR3 DNA is TGTGCCAGTAGAGGGGGGGCCACCAAAAGCTCCTGCGAGCAGTACTTC.

In its sample, this clonotype was seen many times. The V call is TRBV7-6, the J call TRBJ2-7, with D possibly matching TRBD1 (5 bases). Germline lookup yields CDR1 SGHVS and CDR2 FNYEAQ. V shed 4 bases and J shed 7 bases, with 11 bases lying between them. This CDR3 has 12 residues. The chain's CDR3 is CASSSDSAEQYF. CDR3 in DNA: TGTGCCAGCAGCTCCGACAGTGCGGAGCAGTACTTC.

This clonotype was found once. Germline and junction disagree at one end, which may indicate a read error. The V call is TRBV7-2, the J call TRBJ1-5; D call uncertain. Germline V gene sequence: CDR1 SGHTA, CDR2 FQGNSA. The CDR3 is made up of 15 amino acids. In DNA, the CDR3 is TGTGCCAGCAGCTTAGATAGGGATACCATGTGGCCCCGGCATTTT. Its translation: CASSLDRDTMWPRHF.

The V and J genes are TRBV2 and TRBJ2-3; D unclear. Germline V lookup: CDR1 SNHLY, CDR2 FYNNEI. This CDR3 has 15 residues. With 0 bases removed from V and 2 bases from J, the gap between germline ends came to 9 bases. The CDR3 region has the DNA TGTGCCAGCAGTGAAGCGCTCCAGGACACAGATACGCAGTATTTT. Residues: CASSEALQDTDTQYF.